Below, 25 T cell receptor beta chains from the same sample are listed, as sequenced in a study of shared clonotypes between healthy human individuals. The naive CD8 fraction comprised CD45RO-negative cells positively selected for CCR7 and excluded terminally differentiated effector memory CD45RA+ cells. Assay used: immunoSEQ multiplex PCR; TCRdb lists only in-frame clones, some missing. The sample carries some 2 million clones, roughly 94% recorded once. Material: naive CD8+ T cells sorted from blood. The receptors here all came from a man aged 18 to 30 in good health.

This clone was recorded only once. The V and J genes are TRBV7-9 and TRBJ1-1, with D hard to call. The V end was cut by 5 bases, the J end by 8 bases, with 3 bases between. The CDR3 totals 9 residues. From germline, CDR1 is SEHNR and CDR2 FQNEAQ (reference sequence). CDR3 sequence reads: CASSTEAFF. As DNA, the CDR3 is TGTGCCAGCAGCACCGAAGCTTTCTTT.

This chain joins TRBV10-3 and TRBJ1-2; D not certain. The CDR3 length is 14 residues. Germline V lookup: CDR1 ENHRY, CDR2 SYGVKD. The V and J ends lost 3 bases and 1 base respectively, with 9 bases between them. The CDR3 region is CAISDESRNYGYTF. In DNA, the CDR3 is TGTGCCATCAGTGACGAGAGTCGTAACTATGGCTACACCTTC.

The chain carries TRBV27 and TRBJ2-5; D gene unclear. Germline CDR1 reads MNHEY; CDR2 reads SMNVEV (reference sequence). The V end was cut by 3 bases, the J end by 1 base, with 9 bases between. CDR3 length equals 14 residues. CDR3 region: CASSLSRSQETQYF. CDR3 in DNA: TGTGCCAGCAGTTTGTCCAGGAGCCAAGAGACCCAGTACTTC.

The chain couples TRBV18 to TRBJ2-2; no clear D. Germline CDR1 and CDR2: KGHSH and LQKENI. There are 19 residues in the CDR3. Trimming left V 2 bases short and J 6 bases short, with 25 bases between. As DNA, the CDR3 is TGTGCCAGCTCACCAAAGGCCGGAGCCCCAGTGACGGATCCCGGGGAGCTGTTTTTT. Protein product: CASSPKAGAPVTDPGELFF. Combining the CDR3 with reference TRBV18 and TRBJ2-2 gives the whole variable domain NAGVMQNPRHLVRRRGQEARLRCSPMKGHSHVYWYRQLPEEGLKFMVYLQKENIIDESGMPKERFSAEFPKEGPSILRIQQVVRGDSAAYFCASSPKAGAPVTDPGELFFGEGSRLTVL.

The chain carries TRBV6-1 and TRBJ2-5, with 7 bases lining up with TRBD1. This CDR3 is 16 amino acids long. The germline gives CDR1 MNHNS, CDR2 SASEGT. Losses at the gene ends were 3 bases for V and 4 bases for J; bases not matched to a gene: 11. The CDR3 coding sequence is TGTGCCAGCAGTGACCCTGACAGGGAATATGCAGAGACCCAGTACTTC. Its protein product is CASSDPDREYAETQYF.

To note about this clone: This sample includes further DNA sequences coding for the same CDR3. The CDR3 sequence is CASSPGGTYEQYF. In nucleotides, the CDR3 is TGTGCCAGCTCACCAGGGGGTACCTACGAGCAGTACTTC. The gene calls are TRBV18 and TRBJ2-7; D may correspond to TRBD1 or TRBD2 (5 bases each). The CDR3 has 13 residues. Between the trimmed V and J ends, which lost 2 bases and 2 bases, there was a span of 7 bases. Germline V gene sequence: CDR1 KGHSH, CDR2 LQKENI.

This CDR3 reads CASSSGLAGEWGTQYF. Written as DNA, the CDR3 is TGCGCCAGCAGCTCCGGACTAGCGGGAGAATGGGGTACGCAGTATTTT. V is TRBV5-1 and J is TRBJ2-3, with 13 bases fitting TRBD2. The CDR3 is made up of 16 amino acids. Germline V gene data show CDR1 as SGHRS and CDR2 as YFSETQ. J gave up 8 bases and V 3 bases, and 9 bases lay outside the gene matches.

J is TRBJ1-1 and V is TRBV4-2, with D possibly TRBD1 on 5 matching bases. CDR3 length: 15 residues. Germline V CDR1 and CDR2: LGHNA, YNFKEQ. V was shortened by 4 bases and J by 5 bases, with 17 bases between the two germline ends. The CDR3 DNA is TGTGCCAGCAGCCGTGCTCTCGGGGGAGAGACTGAAGCTTTCTTT. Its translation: CASSRALGGETEAFF.

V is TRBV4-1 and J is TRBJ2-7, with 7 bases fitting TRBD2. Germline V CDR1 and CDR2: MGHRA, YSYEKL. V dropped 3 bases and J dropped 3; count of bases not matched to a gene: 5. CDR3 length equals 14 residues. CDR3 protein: CASSHRRGDYEQYF. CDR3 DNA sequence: TGCGCCAGCAGCCATCGTCGGGGGGACTACGAGCAGTACTTC.

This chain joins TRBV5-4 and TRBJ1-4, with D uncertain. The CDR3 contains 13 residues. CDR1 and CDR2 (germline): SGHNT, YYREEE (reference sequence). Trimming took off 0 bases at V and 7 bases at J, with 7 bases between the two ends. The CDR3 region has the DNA TGTGCCAGCAGCTTGGGACGGGGTGAAAAACTGTTTTTT. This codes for CASSLGRGEKLFF. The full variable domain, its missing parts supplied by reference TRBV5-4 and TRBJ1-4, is ETGVTQSPTHLIKTRGQQVTLRCSSQSGHNTVSWYQQALGQGPQFIFQYYREEENGRGNFPPRFSGLQFPNYSSELNVNALELDDSALYLCASSLGRGEKLFFGSGTQLSVL.

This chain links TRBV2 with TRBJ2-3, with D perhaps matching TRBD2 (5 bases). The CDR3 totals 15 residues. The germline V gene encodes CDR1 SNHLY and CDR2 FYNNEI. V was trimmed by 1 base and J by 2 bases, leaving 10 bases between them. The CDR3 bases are TGTGCCAGCAGTGAAGTCGGGGTCCTCACAGATACGCAGTATTTT. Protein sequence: CASSEVGVLTDTQYF. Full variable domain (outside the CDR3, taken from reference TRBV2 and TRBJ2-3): EPEVTQTPSHQVTQMGQEVILRCVPISNHLYFYWYRQILGQKVEFLVSFYNNEISEKSEIFDDQFSVERPDGSNFTLKIRSTKLEDSAMYFCASSEVGVLTDTQYFGPGTRLTVL.

The CDR3 nucleotides read TGCGCCAGCAGTTCTACAGGGGCCGCTGAAGCTTTCTTT. Translated, it gives CASSSTGAAEAFF. The gene calls are TRBV4-1 and TRBJ1-1; TRBD1 aligns across 7 bases. CDR3 length: 13 amino acids. J lost 6 bases, V lost 6 bases, and 7 bases had no gene match. Germline V gene data show CDR1 as MGHRA and CDR2 as YSYEKL.

The CDR3 region is CASSLVGLAGVENEQFF. The CDR3 DNA reads TGTGCCAGCAGCTTAGTGGGACTAGCGGGAGTAGAGAATGAGCAGTTCTTC. The chain combines TRBV7-9 with TRBJ2-1; 14 positions agree with TRBD2. Germline values: CDR1 SEHNR, CDR2 FQNEAQ (reference sequence). The CDR3 sequence is 17 residues long. J was trimmed by 7 bases and V by 1 base; bases with no gene match: 6.

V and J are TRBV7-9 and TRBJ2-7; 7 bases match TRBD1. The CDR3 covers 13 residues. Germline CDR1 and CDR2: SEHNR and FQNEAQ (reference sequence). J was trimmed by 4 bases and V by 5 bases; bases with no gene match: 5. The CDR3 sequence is CASSAPTGYEQYF. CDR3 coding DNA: TGTGCCAGCAGCGCGCCGACAGGGTACGAGCAGTACTTC.

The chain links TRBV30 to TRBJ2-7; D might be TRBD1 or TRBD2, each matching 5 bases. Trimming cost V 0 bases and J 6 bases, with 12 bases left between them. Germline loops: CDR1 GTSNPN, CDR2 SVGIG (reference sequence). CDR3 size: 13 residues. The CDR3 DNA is TGTGCCTGGAGTGTAGGGGTAGGAGGCGAGCAGTACTTC. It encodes CAWSVGVGGEQYF.

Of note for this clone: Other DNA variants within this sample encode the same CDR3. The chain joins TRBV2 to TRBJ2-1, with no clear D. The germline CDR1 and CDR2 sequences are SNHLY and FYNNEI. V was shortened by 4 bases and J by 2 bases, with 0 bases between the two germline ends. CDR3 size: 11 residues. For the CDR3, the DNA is TGTGCCAGCAGTGCCTACAATGAGCAGTTCTTC. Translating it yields CASSAYNEQFF.

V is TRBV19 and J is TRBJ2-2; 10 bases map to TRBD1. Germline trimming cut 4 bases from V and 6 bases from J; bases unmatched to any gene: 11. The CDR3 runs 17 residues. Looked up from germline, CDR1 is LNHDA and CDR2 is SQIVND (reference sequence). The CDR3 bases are TGTGCCAGTAGTACTTGGGGACAGGGGAGGATTGCCGGGGAGCTGTTTTTT. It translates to CASSTWGQGRIAGELFF.

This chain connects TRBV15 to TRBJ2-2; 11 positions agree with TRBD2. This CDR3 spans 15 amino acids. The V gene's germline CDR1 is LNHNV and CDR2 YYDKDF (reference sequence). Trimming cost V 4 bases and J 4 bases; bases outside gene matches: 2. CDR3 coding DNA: TGTGCCACCAGCATAGGGACTAGCGGCACCGGGGAGCTGTTTTTT. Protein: CATSIGTSGTGELFF.

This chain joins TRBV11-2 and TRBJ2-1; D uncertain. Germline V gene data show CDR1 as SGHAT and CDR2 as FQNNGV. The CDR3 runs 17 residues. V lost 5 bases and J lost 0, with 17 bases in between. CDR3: CASSREPLVFSYNEQFF. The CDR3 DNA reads TGTGCCAGCAGCCGAGAACCGCTAGTTTTCTCCTACAATGAGCAGTTCTTC. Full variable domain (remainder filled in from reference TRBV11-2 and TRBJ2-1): EAGVAQSPRYKIIEKRQSVAFWCNPISGHATLYWYQQILGQGPKLLIQFQNNGVVDDSQLPKDRFSAERLKGVDSTLKIQPAKLEDSAVYLCASSREPLVFSYNEQFFGPGTRLTVL.

The CDR3 nucleotides are TGTGCCAGCAGGCGCGGCGGCCAAGAGACCCAGTACTTC. It translates to CASRRGGQETQYF. The rearrangement uses TRBV5-4 and TRBJ2-5; D ambiguous. Trimming shortened V by 5 bases and J by 1 base, and 9 bases separated the two germline ends. Germline V gene sequence: CDR1 SGHNT, CDR2 YYREEE (reference sequence). The CDR3 runs to 13 residues.

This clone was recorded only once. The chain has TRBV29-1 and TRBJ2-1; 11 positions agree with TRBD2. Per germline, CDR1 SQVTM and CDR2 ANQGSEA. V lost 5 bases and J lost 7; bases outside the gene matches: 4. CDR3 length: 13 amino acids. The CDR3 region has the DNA TGCAGCGTTCTAGCGGGAGGTTTTAATGAGCAGTTCTTC. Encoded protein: CSVLAGGFNEQFF.

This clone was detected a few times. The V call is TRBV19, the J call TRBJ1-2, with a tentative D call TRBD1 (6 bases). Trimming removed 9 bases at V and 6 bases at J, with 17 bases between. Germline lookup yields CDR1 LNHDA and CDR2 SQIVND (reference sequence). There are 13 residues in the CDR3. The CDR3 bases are TGTGCCAGCGATTCGAGGGACATGGATGGCTACACCTTC. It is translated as CASDSRDMDGYTF. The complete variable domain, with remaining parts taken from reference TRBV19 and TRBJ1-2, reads DGGITQSPKYLFRKEGQNVTLSCEQNLNHDAMYWYRQDPGQGLRLIYYSQIVNDFQKGDIAEGYSVSREKKESFPLTVTSAQKNPTAFYLCASDSRDMDGYTFGSGTRLTVV.

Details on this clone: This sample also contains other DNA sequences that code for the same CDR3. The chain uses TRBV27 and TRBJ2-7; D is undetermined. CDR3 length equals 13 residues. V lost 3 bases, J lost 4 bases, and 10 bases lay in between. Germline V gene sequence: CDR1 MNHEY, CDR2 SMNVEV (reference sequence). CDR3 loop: CASSFGSGYEQYF. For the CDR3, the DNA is TGTGCCAGCAGTTTCGGGTCCGGGTACGAGCAGTACTTC.

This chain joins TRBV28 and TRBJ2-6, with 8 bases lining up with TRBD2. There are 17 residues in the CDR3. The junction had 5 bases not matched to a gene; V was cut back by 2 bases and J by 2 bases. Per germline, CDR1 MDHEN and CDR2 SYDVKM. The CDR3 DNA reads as TGTGCCAGCAGTTTAATACCGGGGGGGACTGGGGCCAACGTCCTGACTTTC. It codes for CASSLIPGGTGANVLTF.

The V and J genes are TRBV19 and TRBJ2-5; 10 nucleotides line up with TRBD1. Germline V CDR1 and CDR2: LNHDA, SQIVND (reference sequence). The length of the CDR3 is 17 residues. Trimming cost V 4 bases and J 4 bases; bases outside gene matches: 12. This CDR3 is CASSTTEGQGTGETQYF. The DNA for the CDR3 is TGTGCCAGTAGTACAACCGAGGGACAGGGGACCGGAGAGACCCAGTACTTC.